These 32 T cell receptor beta chains were all obtained from the same sample, sequenced in a study of blood T cell repertoires in COVID-19. Sequencing was performed with immunoSEQ multiplex PCR; in TCRdb, only in-frame clones are kept and a portion is missing. The repertoire holds approximately 220,000 clones, with over 75% as singletons. Input material: peripheral blood. All receptors come from a man over 45 with acute or convalescent COVID-19.

V gene TRBV11-2 combines with J gene TRBJ2-5, with D possibly being TRBD1 (6 bases). V was clipped by 5 bases and J by 2 bases, with 15 bases between them. CDR3 length equals 15 residues. Germline CDR1 and CDR2: SGHAT and FQNNGV. For the CDR3, the DNA is TGTGCCAGCAGCATCCAAGGGACACTTCAAGAGACCCAGTACTTC. This encodes CASSIQGTLQETQYF.

CDR3 bases: TGTGCCAGCAGCTTGGTTTGGGGAGATGGCTACACCTTC. Amino acid sequence: CASSLVWGDGYTF. The chain joins TRBV5-5 to TRBJ1-2; D uncertain. Germline V gives CDR1 SGHKS, CDR2 YYEKEE (reference sequence). The CDR3 totals 13 residues. Trimming pared 0 bases from V and 6 bases from J, leaving 9 bases between.

The V and J genes are TRBV20-1 and TRBJ2-3, with 10 bases matching TRBD2. The CDR3 is 15 residues long. Germline CDR1 is DFQATT and CDR2 is SNEGSKA (reference sequence). The V segment lost 3 bases and the J segment 6 bases; nucleotides outside the gene matches: 9. The CDR3 DNA reads TGCAGTGCTAGTGGAGCGGGGGGGTCCTGGGATACGCAGTATTTT. This codes for CSASGAGGSWDTQYF.

This clone has only one observation. V usage is TRBV30 and J usage is TRBJ1-4, with D perhaps matching TRBD1 (5 bases). The CDR3 consists of 15 residues. V shed 1 base and J shed 7 bases, with 16 bases lying between them. The germline CDR1 and CDR2 sequences are GTSNPN and SVGIG (reference sequence). CDR3 loop: CAWSARQGYSEKLFF. CDR3 bases: TGTGCCTGGAGTGCAAGGCAGGGATATTCTGAAAAACTGTTTTTT.

This chain joins TRBV5-6 and TRBJ1-3; no clear D. The CDR3 consists of 13 residues. Germline values: CDR1 SGHDT, CDR2 YYEEEE. V shed 4 bases and J shed 3 bases, with 8 bases lying between them. CDR3 nucleotides: TGTGCCAGCAGCCTTCTGAGTGGAAACACCATATATTTT. It encodes CASSLLSGNTIYF. The whole variable domain, remainder taken from reference TRBV5-6 and TRBJ1-3, is DAGVTQSPTHLIKTRGQQVTLRCSPKSGHDTVSWYQQALGQGPQFIFQYYEEEERQRGNFPDRFSGHQFPNYSSELNVNALLLGDSALYLCASSLLSGNTIYFGEGSWLTVV.

The rearrangement links TRBV7-3 to TRBJ2-1; D is perhaps TRBD2 (6 bases). The CDR3 contains 15 residues. Germline V gene sequence: CDR1 SGHTA, CDR2 FQGTGA. V was trimmed by 2 bases and J by 3 bases, leaving 11 bases between them. In DNA, the CDR3 is TGTGCCAGCAGCTTATTGGAGGGCAGCTACAATGAGCAGTTCTTC. It is translated as CASSLLEGSYNEQFF.

V gene TRBV5-1 combines with J gene TRBJ1-1; a possible D gene is TRBD1 (5 bases). The V gene's germline CDR1 is SGHRS and CDR2 YFSETQ. The CDR3 is 13 amino acids. Trimming shortened V by 3 bases and J by 5 bases, and 11 bases separated the two germline ends. CDR3 amino acids: CASSYGGTTEAFF. CDR3 coding DNA: TGCGCCAGCAGCTATGGAGGGACTACTGAAGCTTTCTTT.

The chain links TRBV19 to TRBJ1-2, with D possibly matching TRBD1 (5 bases). Germline-derived CDR1 and CDR2 are LNHDA and SQIVND (reference sequence). Trimming cost V 7 bases and J 8 bases, with 23 bases left between them. The CDR3 loop spans 15 amino acids. The CDR3: CASTNRKGQGGGYTF. The CDR3 bases are TGTGCCAGTACCAATAGAAAAGGGCAGGGTGGCGGCTACACCTTC.

The rearrangement joins TRBV5-1 to TRBJ1-2; 7 nucleotides align to TRBD1. Germline CDR1 reads SGHRS; CDR2 reads YFSETQ. This CDR3 contains 12 residues. V shed 7 bases and J 4 bases; nucleotides not matched to a gene: 4. The CDR3 DNA sequence: TGCGCCAGCGGCGGGACAGCCTATGGCTACACCTTC. Protein product: CASGGTAYGYTF.

The V call is TRBV5-1, the J call TRBJ2-7; 8 nucleotides align to TRBD1. V lost 2 bases and J lost 7; bases outside the gene matches: 8. Looked up from germline, CDR1 is SGHRS and CDR2 is YFSETQ. The CDR3 spans 14 residues. Here the CDR3 reads CASSFSGGTEEQYF. The DNA for the CDR3 is TGCGCCAGCAGCTTCTCAGGGGGCACGGAGGAGCAGTACTTC.

The genes are TRBV6-5 and TRBJ1-1, with 7 nucleotides matching TRBD1. Germline values: CDR1 MNHEY, CDR2 SVGAGI. CDR3 size: 12 residues. The J segment lost 6 bases and the V segment lost 10 bases, leaving 8 bases of the junction unmatched. CDR3 in DNA: TGTGCCACCGTGGACCAGGGGGCTGAAGCTTTCTTT. Translating gives CATVDQGAEAFF.

The V gene is TRBV7-9, the J gene TRBJ1-2; possible D gene TRBD1, 5 bases. Trimming took off 5 bases at V and 6 bases at J, with 16 bases between the two ends. Per germline, CDR1 SEHNR and CDR2 FQNEAQ (reference sequence). CDR3 length: 14 residues. In DNA, the CDR3 is TGTGCCAGCAGCGGTAGGGGTTTACGGGATGGCTACACCTTC. This sequence encodes CASSGRGLRDGYTF.

The chain joins TRBV10-3 to TRBJ1-2; TRBD1 agrees at 8 bases. Germline V lookup: CDR1 ENHRY, CDR2 SYGVKD. With V trimmed by 0 bases and J by 4 bases, 4 bases remained unmatched. The CDR3 length is 15 residues. Here the CDR3 DNA reads TGTGCCATCAGTGAGTCGGGACAGGAGGGCTATGGCTACACCTTC. This translates into CAISESGQEGYGYTF.

This chain joins TRBV7-9 and TRBJ1-5, with a possible D match to TRBD1 (6 bases). With 4 bases removed from V and 5 bases from J, the gap between germline ends came to 18 bases. CDR1 and CDR2 (germline): SEHNR, FQNEAQ (reference sequence). The CDR3 extends over 16 amino acids. The CDR3 reads CASSSWLQGKDQPQHF. CDR3 DNA sequence: TGTGCCAGCAGCTCCTGGCTACAGGGTAAAGATCAGCCCCAGCATTTT.

The CDR3 DNA follows: TGTGCCAGCAGCGTAGAAGAGACTAGCGGAGTCGAGCAGTACTTC. This translates into CASSVEETSGVEQYF. J is TRBJ2-7 and V is TRBV9; TRBD2 matches at 9 bases. The CDR3 is 15 amino acids. Per the germline V gene, CDR1 is SGDLS and CDR2 is YYNGEE. The junction had 7 bases not matched to a gene; V was cut back by 0 bases and J by 6 bases.

Here the CDR3 DNA reads TGTGCCAGCAGCCCTGGGAGCACTGAAGCTTTCTTT. Amino acid sequence: CASSPGSTEAFF. The gene calls are TRBV2 and TRBJ1-1; D uncertain. The CDR3 totals 12 residues. Trimming cost V 6 bases and J 4 bases, with 9 bases left between them. Per germline, CDR1 SNHLY and CDR2 FYNNEI.

This chain uses TRBV15 with TRBJ1-5, with TRBD1 as a possible D gene (6 bases). Germline assignment: CDR1 LNHNV and CDR2 YYDKDF (reference sequence). Trimming shortened V by 4 bases and J by 6 bases, and 16 bases separated the two germline ends. There are 15 residues in the CDR3. The CDR3 region is CATSTADRIGQPQHF. The CDR3 DNA is TGTGCCACCAGCACAGCAGACAGGATCGGTCAGCCCCAGCATTTT. Full variable domain (rest looked up from reference TRBV15 and TRBJ1-5): DAMVIQNPRYQVTQFGKPVTLSCSQTLNHNVMYWYQQKSSQAPKLLFHYYDKDFNNEADTPDNFQSRRPNTSFCFLDIRSPGLGDTAMYLCATSTADRIGQPQHFGDGTRLSIL.

On this clone itself: Distinct nucleotide sequences in the sample also encode this CDR3. The chain links TRBV5-1 to TRBJ2-2; 10 bases line up with TRBD1. The CDR3 runs 15 residues. Germline V gene lookup returns CDR1 SGHRS and CDR2 YFSETQ. V lost 3 bases, J lost 5 bases, and 4 bases stayed unmatched. CDR3 DNA sequence: TGCGCCAGCAGCTCCGGACAGGGGGTTACCGGGGAGCTGTTTTTT. Translation: CASSSGQGVTGELFF.

In this sample, this clone turned up once. The chain carries TRBV7-2 and TRBJ2-3; D uncertain. There are 14 residues in the CDR3. In germline, CDR1 is SGHTA, CDR2 FQGNSA. The V end was cut by 3 bases, the J end by 0 bases, with 7 bases between. CDR3 sequence reads: CASSFWQSTDTQYF. The CDR3 nucleotides read TGTGCCAGCAGCTTCTGGCAGAGCACAGATACGCAGTATTTT. The variable domain in full, with the rest retrieved from reference TRBV7-2 and TRBJ2-3, is GAGVSQSPSNKVTEKGKDVELRCDPISGHTALYWYRQSLGQGLEFLIYFQGNSAPDKSGLPSDRFSAERTGGSVSTLTIQRTQQEDSAVYLCASSFWQSTDTQYFGPGTRLTVL.

This chain joins TRBV2 and TRBJ2-4, with 8 bases lining up with TRBD1. V gave up 0 bases and J gave up 9 bases; unmatched junction bases: 10. The CDR3 extends over 16 amino acids. Germline CDR1 reads SNHLY; CDR2 reads FYNNEI. CDR3 sequence (DNA): TGTGCCAGCAGTGAAGCCTTTCGGACAGGGATCAGCATTCAGTACTTC. It codes for CASSEAFRTGISIQYF.

The CDR3 DNA reads TGTGCCAGCAGCCCGGGACTGAACAATCAGCCCCAGCATTTT. As protein: CASSPGLNNQPQHF. This chain links TRBV5-4 with TRBJ1-5; tentative D call: TRBD1 (5 bases). V shed 4 bases and J shed 3 bases, with 11 bases lying between them. The CDR3 sequence is 14 residues long. Germline lookup yields CDR1 SGHNT and CDR2 YYREEE (reference sequence).

The rearrangement uses TRBV14 and TRBJ1-6, with D perhaps TRBD1 (5 bases). This CDR3 spans 17 amino acids. Trimming stripped 0 bases from V and 2 bases from J, with 11 bases between. Germline loops: CDR1 SGHDN, CDR2 FVKESK. CDR3 DNA sequence: TGTGCCAGCAGCCAAGATAGGCAGGGCCCCTATAATTCACCCCTCCACTTT. Translating it yields CASSQDRQGPYNSPLHF.

The chain combines TRBV19 with TRBJ1-2; tentative D call: TRBD1 (6 bases). The CDR3 runs to 15 residues. CDR1 LNHDA and CDR2 SQIVND come from the germline V gene (reference sequence). Trimming removed 7 bases at V and 5 bases at J, with 20 bases between. The CDR3 sequence is CASTPYGGQRYGYTF. The CDR3 region has the DNA TGTGCCAGTACCCCTTATGGCGGACAGAGGTATGGCTACACCTTC.

The V call is TRBV2, the J call TRBJ1-5, with a weak D call TRBD1 (5 bases). Looked up from germline, CDR1 is SNHLY and CDR2 is FYNNEI. V was trimmed by 9 bases and J by 9 bases, leaving 18 bases between them. The CDR3 totals 13 residues. Here the CDR3 reads CASATGSSSPQHF. CDR3 DNA sequence: TGTGCCAGTGCCACAGGATCCTCATCGCCCCAGCATTTT.

The chain recombines TRBV19 with TRBJ1-2, with 7 bases identical to TRBD1. Germline V CDR1 and CDR2: LNHDA, SQIVND (reference sequence). This CDR3 spans 15 amino acids. The trim removed 2 bases at V and 1 base at J, leaving 4 bases unmatched. CDR3 in amino acids: CASSIPGQVNYGYTF. The CDR3 DNA sequence: TGTGCCAGTAGTATACCCGGACAGGTTAACTATGGCTACACCTTC.

This chain links TRBV7-2 with TRBJ2-2, with D possibly TRBD1 on 6 matching bases. The CDR3 covers 16 residues. From germline, CDR1 is SGHTA and CDR2 FQGNSA. With 0 bases removed from V and 5 bases from J, the gap between germline ends came to 13 bases. The CDR3 protein is CASSLAGGAGTGELFF. The DNA of the CDR3 is TGTGCCAGCAGCTTAGCTGGGGGCGCGGGTACCGGGGAGCTGTTTTTT.

The chain has TRBV20-1 and TRBJ1-6; D call uncertain. The CDR3 totals 14 residues. With 3 bases removed from V and 10 bases from J, the gap between germline ends came to 16 bases. From germline, CDR1 is DFQATT and CDR2 SNEGSKA (reference sequence). Here the CDR3 reads CSASPARGNSPLHF. The CDR3 region has the DNA TGCAGTGCTAGTCCAGCCCGCGGGAACTCACCCCTCCACTTT.

The rearrangement joins TRBV5-5 to TRBJ1-6; 7 nucleotides agree with TRBD1. Germline V gene lookup returns CDR1 SGHKS and CDR2 YYEKEE (reference sequence). J was trimmed by 11 bases and V by 1 base; bases with no gene match: 9. There are 15 residues in the CDR3. CDR3 DNA sequence: TGTGCCAGCAGCTTGTATCAGGGGGATTTGACACCCCTCCACTTT. Encoded protein: CASSLYQGDLTPLHF.

The chain uses TRBV5-1 and TRBJ1-1; D gene ambiguous. Germline lookup yields CDR1 SGHRS and CDR2 YFSETQ. This CDR3 comprises 14 residues. V was pared by 0 bases and J by 11 bases, with 17 bases between. The DNA for the CDR3 is TGCGCCAGCAGCTTGGCCTCCCGGTCGGCCGGGGCTTTCTTT. Its translation is CASSLASRSAGAFF.

This clone was counted only a few times. The V gene is TRBV9, the J gene TRBJ1-3; D unresolved. The CDR3 length is 16 residues. Germline CDR1 is SGDLS and CDR2 is YYNGEE. Trimming stripped 0 bases from V and 3 bases from J, with 13 bases between. CDR3 region: CASSVALRRDGNTIYF. The CDR3 DNA reads as TGTGCCAGCAGCGTAGCTCTCCGCCGGGATGGAAACACCATATATTTT.

The genes are TRBV7-9 and TRBJ2-5; weak D call: TRBD2 (7 bases). The CDR3 covers 16 residues. Per the germline V gene, CDR1 is SEHNR and CDR2 is FQNEAQ (reference sequence). Trimming took off 1 base at V and 4 bases at J, with 16 bases between the two ends. CDR3 DNA sequence: TGTGCCAGCAGCTTAGAGGGGGGGCGCATTGGAGAGACCCAGTACTTC. Translating it yields CASSLEGGRIGETQYF. Full variable domain (outside the CDR3, taken from reference TRBV7-9 and TRBJ2-5): DTGVSQNPRHKITKRGQNVTFRCDPISEHNRLYWYRQTLGQGPEFLTYFQNEAQLEKSRLLSDRFSAERPKGSFSTLEIQRTEQGDSAMYLCASSLEGGRIGETQYFGPGTRLLVL.

As DNA, the CDR3 is TGTGCCAGCAGTGCCTCGTTCCCAGGGGGACAGCCCCAGCATTTT. Amino acid sequence: CASSASFPGGQPQHF. The gene calls are TRBV2 and TRBJ1-5; 7 nucleotides align to TRBD1. Trimming at V came to 4 bases and at J to 7 bases, leaving 10 bases not matched to a gene. This CDR3 contains 15 residues. CDR1 and CDR2 from the germline V gene are SNHLY and FYNNEI.